This is a list of T cell receptor beta chains from one sample in a study of PD-1 blockade in classical Hodgkin lymphoma. Data came from immunoSEQ multiplex PCR; TCRdb stores just in-frame clones and leaves some out. The table has 25,000 to 30,000 clones, 70% to 90% seen once. The sequencing here drew on CD8+ T cells from blood, taken at baseline. The origin of the receptors is a human donor with classical Hodgkin lymphoma. Each CDR3 is given with its conserved first and last residue. The D gene is left open where the match is weak. Some rows have no size entry. The others give once, few or many, or a class for an expanded clone.

V	J	size	D	length	DNA	CDR3
TRBV21-1	TRBJ2-6	-	-	20	TGTGCCGCCGGCCAGGGGCCCCAGACCCCGAGAGGACCTGGGGCCAACGTCCTGACTTTC	CAAGQGPQTPRGPGANVLTF
TRBV6-5	TRBJ2-7	few	-	13	TGTGCCAGCTCGATCATGAGCTCCTACGAGCAGTACTTC	CASSIMSSYEQYF
TRBV6-1	TRBJ2-7	-	-	13	TGTGCCAGCAGGGACAGTCGCTCCTACGAGCAGTACTTC	CASRDSRSYEQYF
TRBV27	TRBJ2-7	-	-	15	TGTGCCAGCAGTAAACGACACTCTAGCTCCTACGAGCAGTACTTC	CASSKRHSSSYEQYF
TRBV23-1	TRBJ1-1	-	-	14	TGCGCCAGCGCTCCAGGGGTGGAGGACACTGAAGCTTTCTTT	CASAPGVEDTEAFF
TRBV10-2	TRBJ1-5	-	-	17	TGCGCCAGCAGTGATACACAGGCGTCCGGTAGCAATCAGCCCCAGCATTTT	CASSDTQASGSNQPQHF
TRBV7-9	TRBJ2-7	once	TRBD2	15	TGTGCCAGCAGCTTAGCGGGAGGGCCCATCTACGAGCAGTACTTC	CASSLAGGPIYEQYF
TRBV27	TRBJ2-6	-	-	12	TGTGCCAGCAGTGCTGGGGCCAACGTCCTGACTTTC	CASSAGANVLTF
TRBV27	TRBJ2-1	-	-	13	TGTGCCAGCAGTTTTGGCCAATACAATGAGCAGTTCTTC	CASSFGQYNEQFF
TRBV15	TRBJ2-2	-	-	16	TGTGCCACCAGCAGTCCAGGGGGGGTGGTGGTCGGGGAGCTGTTTTTT	CATSSPGGVVVGELFF
TRBV28	TRBJ2-7	-	-	15	TGTGCCAGCAGTTTAGGGGACCTCAGCTCCTACGAGCAGTACTTC	CASSLGDLSSYEQYF
TRBV29-1	TRBJ1-2	-	-	12	TGCAGCGTCCGCATCCGGACCTATGGCTACACCTTC	CSVRIRTYGYTF
TRBV7-9	TRBJ2-1	-	-	12	TGTGCCAGCAGCTTAGGATCCAATGAGCAGTTCTTC	CASSLGSNEQFF
TRBV30	TRBJ1-2	once	-	13	TGTGCCTGGAGTGTAACAGCCACCCGTGGCTACACCTTC	CAWSVTATRGYTF
TRBV27	TRBJ2-3	-	-	16	TGTGCCAGCAGTGCTCGATGGGGAACTAGCACAGATACGCAGTATTTT	CASSARWGTSTDTQYF
TRBV28	TRBJ2-1	once	-	14	TGTGCCAGCAGTTTATTTCGCTCCTACAATGAGCAGTTCTTC	CASSLFRSYNEQFF
TRBV6-6	TRBJ2-7	-	TRBD2	14	TGTGCCAGCAGCGCCCCTGGGACTAGCACCGAGCAGTACTTC	CASSAPGTSTEQYF
TRBV30	TRBJ2-7	-	-	17	TGTGCCTGTAGCGGCGGCGGAGGAACTCGCCCCTTGTACGAGCAGTACTTC	CACSGGGGTRPLYEQYF
TRBV7-9	TRBJ2-2	-	-	15	TGTGCCAGCAGCCCCGGACCTCGGAACACCGGGGAGCTGTTTTTT	CASSPGPRNTGELFF
TRBV28	TRBJ2-7	-	-	16	TGTGCCAGCAGTTTACCTCCCTTTAGGGGGGCCTACGAGCAGTACTTC	CASSLPPFRGAYEQYF
TRBV27	TRBJ2-7	once	-	13	TGTGCCAGCAGTCTCGGGTACACCGGCGAGCAGTACTTC	CASSLGYTGEQYF
TRBV25-1	TRBJ1-2	-	TRBD1	18	TGTGCCAGCAGTGATAGTATATCTTGGTCAGGGGGCAAGCAGGGCTACACCTTC	CASSDSISWSGGKQGYTF
TRBV12-5	TRBJ2-3	-	TRBD2	16	TGTGCTAGTGGTTTGGTCCTGACTAGCGAGGCAGATACGCAGTATTTT	CASGLVLTSEADTQYF
TRBV20-1	TRBJ1-2	-	-	11	TGCAGTTCCCCTGAGGGGTATGGCTACACCTTC	CSSPEGYGYTF
TRBV6-4	TRBJ2-2	-	-	14	TGTGCCAGCAGTGAGAGAGCGAACACCGGGGAGCTGTTTTTT	CASSERANTGELFF
TRBV4-1	TRBJ1-1	-	-	16	TGCGCCAGCAGCCACCCGGGAGACAGGATGAACACTGAAGCTTTCTTT	CASSHPGDRMNTEAFF
TRBV5-1	TRBJ2-7	-	-	18	TGCGCCAGCAGCTTGCGGAGGCTGTTTGGGGTTTCTGGGGACGAGCAGTACTTC	CASSLRRLFGVSGDEQYF
TRBV29-1	TRBJ2-3	once	TRBD1	14	TGCAGCGTTGCCGGGACAGGGCCCACAGATACGCAGTATTTT	CSVAGTGPTDTQYF
TRBV27	TRBJ1-2	-	-	11	TGTGCCAGCACATCGGGCTATGGCTACACCTTC	CASTSGYGYTF
TRBV9	TRBJ2-5	once	-	14	TGTGCCAGCAGCTCTGGGGCTGCCGAGGGGACCCAGTACTTC	CASSSGAAEGTQYF
TRBV27	TRBJ2-1	-	-	14	TGTGCCAGCGGCGAGACGGACTCCTACAATGAGCAGTTCTTC	CASGETDSYNEQFF
TRBV6-6	TRBJ2-7	-	-	15	TGTGCCAGCAGTTACTCGGAAGAGGGGAGTGGCGAGCAGTACTTC	CASSYSEEGSGEQYF
TRBV6-4	TRBJ2-1	-	TRBD1	13	TGTGCCAGCAGTGTGGGACAGTACAATGAGCAGTTCTTC	CASSVGQYNEQFF
TRBV7-8	TRBJ1-5	-	TRBD1	15	TGTGCCAGCAGCCTCCTGACAGGGAGGTATCAGCCCCAGCATTTT	CASSLLTGRYQPQHF
TRBV4-2	TRBJ1-1	-	-	16	TGTGCCAGCAGCCAAGATCCGCGGGGTGCTTACACTGAAGCTTTCTTT	CASSQDPRGAYTEAFF
TRBV5-8	TRBJ1-1	-	-	13	TGTGCCAGCAGCTTGGGGGCAGGGCCCGAAGCTTTCTTT	CASSLGAGPEAFF
TRBV29-1	TRBJ2-7	-	-	15	TGCAGCGTTGAAGATCTTTCGGGCAGGGCCTACGAGCAGTACTTC	CSVEDLSGRAYEQYF
TRBV6-6	TRBJ2-3	-	TRBD1	14	TGTGCCAGCAGAACCGGGACAGTCACAGATACGCAGTATTTT	CASRTGTVTDTQYF